The 13 T cell receptor beta chains below all came from one sample that was sequenced in a study of patients and donors after allogeneic stem cell transplantation. TCRdb processed the RT-PCR reads anew with MiXCR; each CDR3 protein has one entry. Of over 400,000 distinct CDR3 sequences in the sample, roughly 16% were seen once. Material: blood, either unsorted or a sorted T cell fraction (not recorded which). The receptors derive from a human donor who was either an allogeneic HSCT recipient or a stem cell or donor lymphocyte infusion donor (not recorded which). It is not recorded whose cells these are; they may come from a transplant donor.

This clonotype was counted only a few times. The chain links TRBV6-2 or TRBV6-3 to TRBJ1-1; weak D call: TRBD1 (5 bases). V was clipped by 6 bases and J by 1 base, with 15 bases between them. In germline, CDR1 is MNHEY, CDR2 SVGEGT. The CDR3 is 15 amino acids. CDR3 nucleotide sequence: TGTGCCAGCAGCGATGGGGGGTTTCCGAACACTGAAGCTTTCTTT. Protein: CASSDGGFPNTEAFF.

This clonotype was seen many times. The chain employs TRBV12-3 or TRBV12-4 and TRBJ1-5; a possible D gene is TRBD1 (5 bases). Trimming removed 4 bases from V and 7 bases from J, with 17 bases in between. The CDR3 loop spans 15 amino acids. CDR3 region: CASSSFLRAGQPQHF. Here the CDR3 DNA reads TGTGCCAGCAGTTCCTTCCTCAGGGCAGGGCAGCCCCAGCATTTT.

The gene calls are TRBV24-1 and TRBJ2-5; D perhaps matches TRBD1 (5 bases). CDR3 size: 15 residues. The germline V and J ends were trimmed by 0 bases and 5 bases, with 12 bases remaining between them. Looked up from germline, CDR1 is KGHDR and CDR2 is SFDVKD. This CDR3 is CATSDLNPGKETQYF. The CDR3 DNA follows: TGTGCCACCAGTGATTTGAACCCAGGGAAGGAGACCCAGTACTTC.

The chain employs TRBV25-1 and TRBJ1-4; D might be TRBD1 (6 bases). V lost 6 bases to trimming and J lost 5 bases, with 19 bases between them. Germline V gives CDR1 MGHDK, CDR2 SYGVNS. CDR3 length: 16 residues. The CDR3 bases are TGTGCCAGCAGCCCAACCCAGGACAGTCTCAATGAAAAACTGTTTTTT. Protein product: CASSPTQDSLNEKLFF.

This clonotype was seen only a few times. The chain uses TRBV9 and TRBJ1-1, with D possibly TRBD1 on 5 matching bases. The CDR3 is made up of 15 amino acids. Trimming took off 0 bases at V and 11 bases at J, with 20 bases between the two ends. CDR1 SGDLS and CDR2 YYNGEE come from the germline V gene. The CDR3 DNA reads as TGTGCCAGCAGCGTAGATCCCCAGGGAGGGATTGCGGCTTTCTTT. Protein: CASSVDPQGGIAAFF.

This clonotype was detected a few times. The gene calls are TRBV7-2 and TRBJ1-2; D gene ambiguous. CDR1 is SGHTA and CDR2 is FQGNSA in the germline V gene. CDR3 length: 13 residues. V was shortened by 2 bases and J by 5 bases, with 9 bases between the two germline ends. CDR3 sequence (DNA): TGTGCCAGCAGCTTACAAATGGTGTATGGCTACACCTTC. This codes for CASSLQMVYGYTF. The full variable domain, rest sourced from reference TRBV7-2 and TRBJ1-2, is GAGVSQSPSNKVTEKGKDVELRCDPISGHTALYWYRQSLGQGLEFLIYFQGNSAPDKSGLPSDRFSAERTGGSVSTLTIQRTQQEDSAVYLCASSLQMVYGYTFGSGTRLTVV.

In this sample, this clonotype turned up a few times. The J gene is TRBJ2-2, the V gene TRBV4-3; 9 bases fit TRBD2. Germline trimming cut 4 bases from V and 5 bases from J; bases unmatched to any gene: 14. The CDR3 is made up of 18 amino acids. CDR1 and CDR2 from the germline V gene are LGHNA and YSLEER. CDR3 sequence reads: CASSRGGGGAVRTGELFF. CDR3 coding DNA: TGCGCCAGCAGCCGTGGGGGCGGGGGGGCCGTTCGGACCGGGGAGCTGTTTTTT.

The genes are TRBV2 and TRBJ2-5, with D unresolved. The V and J ends lost 7 bases and 5 bases respectively, with 11 bases between them. The CDR3 length is 12 residues. Germline assignment: CDR1 SNHLY and CDR2 FYNNEI. CDR3 DNA: TGTGCCAGCAATAGGGTTTGGGAGACCCAGTACTTC. Protein product: CASNRVWETQYF.

This clonotype was found a few times. V is TRBV9 and J is TRBJ1-3; D unclear. Germline V gives CDR1 SGDLS, CDR2 YYNGEE. The V gene lost 3 bases and the J gene lost 2 bases, with 9 bases spanning the gap. The CDR3 length is 14 residues. The DNA of the CDR3 is TGTGCCAGCAGCGGGCAGATTACTGGAAACACCATATATTTT. Its translation is CASSGQITGNTIYF.

The chain uses TRBV6-1 and TRBJ2-2; D might be TRBD1 or TRBD2, each matching 5 bases. Trimming cost V 1 base and J 7 bases, with 13 bases left between them. The CDR3 runs to 15 residues. CDR1 is MNHNS, CDR2 SASEGT, per germline. The CDR3 spells CASSEVGRILGELFF. The CDR3 coding sequence is TGTGCCAGCAGTGAAGTGGGACGGATACTCGGGGAGCTGTTTTTT.

This clonotype was recorded a few times. This rearrangement joins TRBV19 to TRBJ2-6, with D perhaps being TRBD1 or TRBD2 (5 bases each). V was clipped by 3 bases and J by 0 bases, with 9 bases between them. This CDR3 is 16 amino acids long. Germline CDR1 is LNHDA and CDR2 is SQIVND (reference sequence). The chain's CDR3 is CASSIVGTSGANVLTF. The CDR3 DNA is TGTGCCAGTAGTATTGTGGGGACCTCTGGGGCCAACGTCCTGACTTTC.

This chain joins TRBV28 and TRBJ1-5; D is undetermined. Germline CDR1 MDHEN, CDR2 SYDVKM. The CDR3 spans 18 residues. V was clipped by 5 bases and J by 0 bases, with 20 bases between them. CDR3: CASSPSSLSNYSNQPQHF. The DNA for the CDR3 is TGTGCCAGCAGTCCTTCCTCATTAAGCAATTATAGCAATCAGCCCCAGCATTTT. Using reference TRBV28 and TRBJ1-5 for the parts outside the CDR3, the full variable domain is DVKVTQSSRYLVKRTGEKVFLECVQDMDHENMFWYRQDPGLGLRLIYFSYDVKMKEKGDIPEGYSVSREKKERFSLILESASTNQTSMYLCASSPSSLSNYSNQPQHFGDGTRLSIL.

The DNA of the CDR3 is TGTGCCAGCAGCTTAAAACAGGGGATCACAGATACGCAGTATTTT. It is translated as CASSLKQGITDTQYF. The V and J genes are TRBV7-3 and TRBJ2-3; 7 bases are a match to TRBD1. The CDR3 has 15 residues. Germline CDR1 is SGHTA and CDR2 is FQGTGA. Trimming at V came to 1 base and at J to 2 bases, leaving 3 bases not matched to a gene.